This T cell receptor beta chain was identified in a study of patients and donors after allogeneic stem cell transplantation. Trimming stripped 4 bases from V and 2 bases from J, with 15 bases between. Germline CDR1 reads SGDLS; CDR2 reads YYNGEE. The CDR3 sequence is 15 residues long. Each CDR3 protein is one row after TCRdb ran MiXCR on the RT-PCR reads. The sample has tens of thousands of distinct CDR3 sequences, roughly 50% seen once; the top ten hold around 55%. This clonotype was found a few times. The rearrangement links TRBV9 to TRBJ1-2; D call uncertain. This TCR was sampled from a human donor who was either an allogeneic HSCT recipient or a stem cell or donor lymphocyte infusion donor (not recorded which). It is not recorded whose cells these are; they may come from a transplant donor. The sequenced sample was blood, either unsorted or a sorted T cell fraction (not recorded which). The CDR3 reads CASSSDRAANYGYTF. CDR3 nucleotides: TGTGCCAGCAGCTCCGACCGGGCAGCCAACTATGGCTACACCTTC. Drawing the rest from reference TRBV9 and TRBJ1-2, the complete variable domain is DSGVTQTPKHLITATGQRVTLRCSPRSGDLSVYWYQQSLDQGLQFLIQYYNGEERAKGNILERFSAQQFPDLHSELNLSSLELGDSALYFCASSSDRAANYGYTFGSGTRLTVV.